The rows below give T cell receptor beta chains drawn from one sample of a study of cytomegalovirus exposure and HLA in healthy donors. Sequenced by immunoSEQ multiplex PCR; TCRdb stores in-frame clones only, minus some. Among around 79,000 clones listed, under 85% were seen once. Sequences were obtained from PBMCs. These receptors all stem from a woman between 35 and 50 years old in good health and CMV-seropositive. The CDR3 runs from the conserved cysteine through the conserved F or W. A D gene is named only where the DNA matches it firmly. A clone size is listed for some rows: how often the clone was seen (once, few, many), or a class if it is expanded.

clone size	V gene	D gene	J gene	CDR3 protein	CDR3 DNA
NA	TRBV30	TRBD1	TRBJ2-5	CAWSKEARTGQYF	TGTGCCTGGAGTAAAGAAGCCCGGACAGGGCAGTACTTC
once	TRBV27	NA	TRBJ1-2	CASSNRGGYGYTF	TGTGCCAGCAGTAACCGGGGAGGTTATGGCTACACCTTC
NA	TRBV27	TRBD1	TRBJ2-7	CASSSRTGSSEQYF	TGTGCCAGCAGTTCCCGGACAGGGTCTAGCGAGCAGTACTTC
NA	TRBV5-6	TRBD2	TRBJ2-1	CASSLNLGAGGMYNEQFF	TGTGCCAGCAGCTTGAACTTGGGAGCGGGAGGGATGTACAATGAGCAGTTCTTC
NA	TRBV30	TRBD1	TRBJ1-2	CAWSGQGSYGYTF	TGTGCCTGGAGTGGACAGGGCTCCTATGGCTACACCTTC
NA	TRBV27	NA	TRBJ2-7	CASSLGGSGYEQYF	TGTGCCAGCAGTTTAGGCGGGTCTGGCTACGAGCAGTACTTC
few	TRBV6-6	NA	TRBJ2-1	CASSYSGIEYNEQFF	TGTGCCAGCAGTTACTCCGGGATTGAATACAATGAGCAGTTCTTC
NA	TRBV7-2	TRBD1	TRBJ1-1	CASSGQGDAAEAFF	TGTGCCAGCAGCGGCCAGGGGGACGCAGCTGAAGCTTTCTTT
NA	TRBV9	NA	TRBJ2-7	CASSPPASPSGEQYF	TGTGCCAGCAGCCCCCCCGCGAGTCCATCTGGCGAGCAGTACTTC
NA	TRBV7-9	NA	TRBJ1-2	CASSLSPSGYGYTF	TGTGCCAGCAGCCTTTCTCCTTCGGGCTATGGCTACACCTTC
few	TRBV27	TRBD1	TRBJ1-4	CASTTTGDKLFF	TGTGCCAGCACTACCACAGGGGACAAACTGTTTTTT
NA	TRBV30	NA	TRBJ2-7	CAWNHLGQPVLF	TGTGCCTGGAATCACCTGGGGCAGCCTGTTTTGTTC
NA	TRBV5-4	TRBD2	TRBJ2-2	CASSVGTSGGIGELFF	TGTGCCAGCAGCGTCGGGACTAGCGGGGGAATCGGGGAGCTGTTTTTT
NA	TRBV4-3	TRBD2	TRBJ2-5	CASSQTTSGGETQYF	TGCGCCAGCAGCCAAACCACTAGCGGGGGAGAGACCCAGTACTTC
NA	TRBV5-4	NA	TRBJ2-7	CASSSTGNSYEQYF	TGTGCCAGCAGCTCAACAGGGAATTCCTACGAGCAGTACTTC
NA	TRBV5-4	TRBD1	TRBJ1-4	CASSIGTEGGKLFF	TGTGCCAGCAGCATCGGGACAGAGGGCGGAAAACTGTTTTTT
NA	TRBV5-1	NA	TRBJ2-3	CASSQTGGSTDTQYF	TGCGCCAGCAGCCAAACGGGGGGCAGCACAGATACGCAGTATTTT
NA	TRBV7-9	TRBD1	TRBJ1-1	CASSSGTGPGTEAFF	TGTGCCAGCAGCTCGGGGACAGGTCCGGGCACTGAAGCTTTCTTT
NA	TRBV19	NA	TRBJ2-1	CASSRGSYNEQFF	TGTGCCAGTAGTCGGGGATCCTACAATGAGCAGTTCTTC
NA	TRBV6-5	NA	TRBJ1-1	CASSLSRDSEAFF	TGTGCCAGCAGTTTATCCAGGGACTCTGAAGCTTTCTTT
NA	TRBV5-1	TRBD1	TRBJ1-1	CASSLEGQGGTEAFF	TGCGCCAGCAGCTTGGAGGGACAGGGTGGGACTGAAGCTTTCTTT
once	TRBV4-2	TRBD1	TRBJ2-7	CASSQEPGQGHFSYEQYF	TGTGCCAGCAGCCAAGAACCGGGACAGGGACACTTCTCCTACGAGCAGTACTTC
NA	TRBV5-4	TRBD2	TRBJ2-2	CASSFGTTGTGELFF	TGTGCCAGCAGCTTCGGGACTACTGGCACCGGGGAGCTGTTTTTT
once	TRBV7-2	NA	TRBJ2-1	CASSVTSIEQFF	TGTGCCAGCAGCGTAACTAGTATTGAGCAGTTCTTC
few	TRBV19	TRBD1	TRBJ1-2	CASRSTGIYGYTF	TGTGCCAGTAGGTCGACAGGGATCTATGGCTACACCTTC
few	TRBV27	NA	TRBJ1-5	CASSWGEGQPQHF	TGTGCCAGCAGTTGGGGGGAGGGCCAGCCCCAGCATTTT
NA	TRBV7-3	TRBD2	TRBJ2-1	CASSLAGGSMDEQFF	TGTGCCAGCAGCTTAGCGGGGGGGTCGATGGATGAGCAGTTCTTC
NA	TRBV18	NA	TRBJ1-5	CASSPARGNQPQHF	TGTGCCAGCTCACCGGCCAGGGGCAATCAGCCCCAGCATTTT
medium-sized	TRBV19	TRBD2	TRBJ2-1	CASSKGLAGDEQFF	TGTGCCAGTAGTAAGGGACTAGCGGGCGATGAGCAGTTCTTC
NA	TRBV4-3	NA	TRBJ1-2	CASSLAGAYGYTF	TGCGCCAGCAGCCTAGCTGGGGCCTATGGCTACACCTTC
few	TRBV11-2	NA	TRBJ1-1	CASSLDRVVAFF	TGTGCCAGCAGCTTAGACAGGGTAGTAGCTTTCTTT
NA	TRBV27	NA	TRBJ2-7	CASSPMGVADALYEQYF	TGTGCCAGCAGCCCCATGGGGGTAGCGGATGCGCTCTACGAGCAGTACTTC
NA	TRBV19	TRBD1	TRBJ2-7	CASAPGQSYEQYF	TGTGCCAGTGCGCCGGGACAGTCCTACGAGCAGTACTTC
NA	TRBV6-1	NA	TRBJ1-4	CASSLNEKLFF	TGTGCCAGCAGTCTAAATGAAAAACTGTTTTTT
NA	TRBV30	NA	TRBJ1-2	CAWSVKARTLGGYGYTF	TGTGCCTGGAGTGTAAAAGCCCGGACTTTGGGAGGCTATGGCTACACCTTC
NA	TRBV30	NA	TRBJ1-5	CAWSTQVAQPQHF	TGTGCCTGGAGTACCCAGGTGGCTCAGCCCCAGCATTTT
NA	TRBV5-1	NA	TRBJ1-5	CASSFGPGGQPQHF	TGCGCCAGCAGCTTTGGACCCGGAGGTCAGCCCCAGCATTTT
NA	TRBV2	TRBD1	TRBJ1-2	CASNWDSQYGYTF	TGTGCCAGCAACTGGGACAGCCAATATGGCTACACCTTC
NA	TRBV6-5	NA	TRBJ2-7	CASRQAGFLYEQYF	TGTGCCAGCAGGCAGGCAGGGTTTTTGTACGAGCAGTACTTC
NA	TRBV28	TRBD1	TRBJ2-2	CASSPGTGVGELFF	TGTGCCAGCAGCCCCGGGACAGGGGTCGGGGAGCTGTTTTTT
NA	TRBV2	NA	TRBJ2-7	CASSELRTTYEQYF	TGTGCCAGCAGTGAACTCAGGACAACCTACGAGCAGTACTTC
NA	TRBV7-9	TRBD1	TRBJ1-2	CASSAGQGANYGYTF	TGTGCCAGCAGCGCAGGACAGGGGGCTAACTATGGCTACACCTTC